A single sample is the source of the 27 T cell receptor beta chains below, sequenced in a study of cytomegalovirus exposure and HLA in healthy donors. 60 Vbeta and 13 Jbeta primers were used in PCR. Sequenced by immunoSEQ multiplex PCR; TCRdb stores in-frame clones only, minus some. Among about 69,000 clones listed, 65% to 70% were seen once. Specimen: PBMCs. Source of these receptors: a woman aged 25-40 years in good health and CMV-seronegative.

The CDR3 reads CASSLGGPTDTQYF. In DNA form, the CDR3 reads TGCGCCAGCAGCTTGGGGGGCCCCACAGATACGCAGTATTTT. This chain connects TRBV5-1 to TRBJ2-3; TRBD1 is a possible D gene (5 bases). CDR3 length: 14 residues. The germline V and J ends were trimmed by 0 bases and 2 bases, with 7 bases remaining between them. Germline CDR1 SGHRS, CDR2 YFSETQ.

The chain couples TRBV7-2 to TRBJ2-3; a possible D gene is TRBD1 (6 bases). V lost 4 bases and J 2 bases, leaving 13 bases between the germline ends. From germline, CDR1 is SGHTA and CDR2 FQGNSA. The CDR3 loop spans 15 amino acids. CDR3 sequence reads: CASSSQTGNTDTQYF. The CDR3 DNA reads as TGTGCCAGCAGCTCTCAAACAGGGAACACAGATACGCAGTATTTT.

The chain joins TRBV5-1 to TRBJ1-6; 7 bases align to TRBD1. The CDR3 totals 15 residues. The trim removed 0 bases at V and 9 bases at J, leaving 6 bases unmatched. The V gene's germline CDR1 is SGHRS and CDR2 YFSETQ. The CDR3 region is CASSLEEGAGSPLHF. Here the CDR3 DNA reads TGCGCCAGCAGCTTGGAGGAGGGGGCGGGTTCACCCCTCCACTTT.

V usage is TRBV11-2 and J usage is TRBJ2-7; 7 positions match TRBD2. Per the germline V gene, CDR1 is SGHAT and CDR2 is FQNNGV. Trimming took 5 bases from V and 0 from J; bases not matched to a gene: 4. The CDR3 is 14 residues long. CDR3 sequence reads: CASSVGGGSYEQYF. The DNA of the CDR3 is TGTGCCAGCAGCGTAGGCGGGGGCTCCTACGAGCAGTACTTC. The whole variable domain, remainder taken from reference TRBV11-2 and TRBJ2-7, is EAGVAQSPRYKIIEKRQSVAFWCNPISGHATLYWYQQILGQGPKLLIQFQNNGVVDDSQLPKDRFSAERLKGVDSTLKIQPAKLEDSAVYLCASSVGGGSYEQYFGPGTRLTVT.

This clone was counted between two and nine times. The chain has TRBV6-1 and TRBJ2-1; D is unclear. CDR1 and CDR2 from the germline V gene are MNHNS and SASEGT. V lost 7 bases and J 4 bases, leaving 8 bases between the germline ends. The CDR3 sequence is 12 residues long. The CDR3 here is CASTTPYNEQFF. In nucleotides, the CDR3 is TGTGCCAGCACGACACCGTACAATGAGCAGTTCTTC.

The rearrangement joins TRBV27 to TRBJ1-1; tentative D call: TRBD1 (6 bases). CDR1 MNHEY and CDR2 SMNVEV come from the germline V gene (reference sequence). The CDR3 extends over 15 amino acids. The ends were cut back, 5 bases at V and 6 bases at J, with 19 bases in the middle. The CDR3 DNA follows: TGTGCCAGCAGTCCCGGGGGGGGCGGATTTGCTGAAGCTTTCTTT. It encodes CASSPGGGGFAEAFF.

The chain links TRBV7-2 to TRBJ2-5, with a possible D match to TRBD2 (5 bases). V lost 6 bases and J 8 bases, leaving 13 bases between the germline ends. The CDR3 has 12 amino acids. Germline CDR1 reads SGHTA; CDR2 reads FQGNSA. The CDR3 is CASRNRDYTQYF. The CDR3 DNA sequence: TGTGCCAGCAGAAACCGGGATTACACCCAGTACTTC.

This chain links TRBV14 with TRBJ2-7, with a tentative D call TRBD2 (5 bases). Per the germline V gene, CDR1 is SGHDN and CDR2 is FVKESK. The CDR3 consists of 11 residues. Trimming removed 2 bases at V and 7 bases at J, with 6 bases between. CDR3 loop: CASSQSGEQYF. CDR3 nucleotides: TGTGCCAGCAGCCAATCGGGAGAGCAGTACTTC. The full variable domain, with the rest looked up from reference TRBV14 and TRBJ2-7, is EAGVTQFPSHSVIEKGQTVTLRCDPISGHDNLYWYRRVMGKEIKFLLHFVKESKQDESGMPNNRFLAERTGGTYSTLKVQPAELEDSGVYFCASSQSGEQYFGPGTRLTVT.

This sequence joins TRBV28 and TRBJ1-4; 7 positions match TRBD1. The CDR3 spans 15 residues. Germline V gene sequence: CDR1 MDHEN, CDR2 SYDVKM. V dropped 10 bases and J dropped 8; count of bases not matched to a gene: 16. CDR3 protein: CATTRQGPGLEKLFF. The CDR3 coding sequence is TGTGCCACCACCAGACAGGGCCCCGGTTTGGAAAAACTGTTTTTT. Together with reference TRBV28 and TRBJ1-4, the CDR3 gives the full variable domain: DVKVTQSSRYLVKRTGEKVFLECVQDMDHENMFWYRQDPGLGLRLIYFSYDVKMKEKGDIPEGYSVSREKKERFSLILESASTNQTSMYLCATTRQGPGLEKLFFGSGTQLSVL.

There are a few counts of this clone. The V gene is TRBV5-1, the J gene TRBJ2-3; 12 nucleotides align to TRBD2. Germline V gene data show CDR1 as SGHRS and CDR2 as YFSETQ. CDR3 size: 17 residues. Trimming took 4 bases from V and 5 from J; bases not matched to a gene: 11. In DNA form, the CDR3 reads TGCGCCAGCAGCCCTAGCCCTAGCGGGGGGGCTAGAGATACGCAGTATTTT. This sequence encodes CASSPSPSGGARDTQYF.

The CDR3 coding sequence is TGTGCCACTGGACAGGGGGCGGGTGGCTACACCTTC. Its translation is CATGQGAGGYTF. The chain is built from TRBV2 and TRBJ1-2; 11 bases map to TRBD1. This CDR3 is built from 12 residues. The junction had 5 bases not matched to a gene; V was cut back by 10 bases and J by 7 bases. Germline assignment: CDR1 SNHLY and CDR2 FYNNEI.

V usage is TRBV25-1 and J usage is TRBJ1-2, with 7 nucleotides matching TRBD1. Per the germline V gene, CDR1 is MGHDK and CDR2 is SYGVNS. V shed 8 bases and J 4 bases; nucleotides not matched to a gene: 1. CDR3 length equals 11 residues. For the CDR3, the DNA is TGTGCCAGCTGGACAGGCTATGGCTACACCTTC. It is translated as CASWTGYGYTF.

The CDR3 loop reads CASSMGRVYEQYF. DNA for the CDR3: TGTGCCAGTAGTATGGGCAGGGTATACGAGCAGTACTTC. The rearrangement links TRBV19 to TRBJ2-7; D possibly corresponds to TRBD1 (5 bases). The germline gives CDR1 LNHDA, CDR2 SQIVND (reference sequence). Deletions cut 3 bases from V and 4 bases from J, with 10 bases between. The CDR3 has 13 amino acids.

The rearrangement links TRBV28 to TRBJ2-7; 10 bases are a match to TRBD1. This CDR3 has 16 amino acids. Trimming cost V 3 bases and J 4 bases; bases outside gene matches: 9. Germline V lookup: CDR1 MDHEN, CDR2 SYDVKM. CDR3 in DNA: TGTGCCAGCAGTTTCCCCCGGGACAGGGGTGATTACGAGCAGTACTTC. This encodes CASSFPRDRGDYEQYF. Full variable domain (rest looked up from reference TRBV28 and TRBJ2-7): DVKVTQSSRYLVKRTGEKVFLECVQDMDHENMFWYRQDPGLGLRLIYFSYDVKMKEKGDIPEGYSVSREKKERFSLILESASTNQTSMYLCASSFPRDRGDYEQYFGPGTRLTVT.

The chain joins TRBV29-1 to TRBJ2-5; TRBD2 matches 12 bases. The CDR3 sequence is 16 residues long. CDR1 is SQVTM and CDR2 is ANQGSEA in the germline V gene. V trimming: 6 bases; J trimming: 4 bases; junction bases outside the gene matches: 12. CDR3 bases: TGCAGCGTATCCCCTCGTCTAGCGGGGGGGCTAGAGACCCAGTACTTC. This encodes CSVSPRLAGGLETQYF.

This clone was detected a few times. The CDR3 protein is CASSHNPGRGEKLFF. Here the CDR3 DNA reads TGTGCCAGCAGCCACAACCCAGGGAGGGGTGAAAAACTGTTTTTT. The gene calls are TRBV7-6 and TRBJ1-4, with a possible D match to TRBD1 (5 bases). Germline loops: CDR1 SGHVS, CDR2 FNYEAQ. Between the trimmed V and J ends, which lost 5 bases and 7 bases, there was a span of 17 bases. This CDR3 region has 15 residues.

This clone turned up a few times. V is TRBV6-1 and J is TRBJ1-3; TRBD1 aligns across 9 bases. In germline, CDR1 is MNHNS, CDR2 SASEGT. V shed 9 bases and J 0 bases; nucleotides not matched to a gene: 6. The CDR3 has 15 residues. DNA of the CDR3: TGTGCCAGTCTGGACAGGGGAGGCTCTGGAAACACCATATATTTT. Amino acids: CASLDRGGSGNTIYF.

The rearrangement joins TRBV30 to TRBJ2-5; 8 bases are shared with TRBD1. The J call may be mistaken, given a closer DNA end match to TRBJ2-7. Germline V CDR1 and CDR2: GTSNPN, SVGIG (reference sequence). The CDR3 totals 17 residues. The CDR3 loop is CAWSVITRDRFMYEQYF. DNA of the CDR3: TGTGCCTGGAGCGTAATAACCCGGGACAGGTTTATGTACGAGCAGTACTTC.

The chain couples TRBV2 to TRBJ2-7; 7 bases match TRBD1. The V and J ends lost 5 bases and 1 base, in that order; junction bases with no gene match: 8. This CDR3 is built from 15 residues. Germline V CDR1 and CDR2: SNHLY, FYNNEI. The CDR3 reads CASSTTLTGSYEQYF. CDR3 coding DNA: TGTGCCAGCAGTACCACCCTGACAGGGTCCTACGAGCAGTACTTC.

This clone occurred once. The rearrangement links TRBV4-1 to TRBJ2-7; no reliable D call. CDR3 length equals 11 residues. Per the germline V gene, CDR1 is MGHRA and CDR2 is YSYEKL. Trimming took 4 bases from V and 6 from J, leaving 7 bases between them. The chain's CDR3 is CASSPPGEQYF. CDR3 coding DNA: TGCGCCAGCAGCCCGCCAGGCGAGCAGTACTTC.

CDR3 nucleotides: TGTGCCAGCCGAAACTTCCCTTTAGGGGCGACTAATGAAAAACTGTTTTTT. This sequence encodes CASRNFPLGATNEKLFF. V usage is TRBV27 and J usage is TRBJ1-4, with D perhaps matching TRBD1 (5 bases). Germline V gives CDR1 MNHEY, CDR2 SMNVEV (reference sequence). Trimming cost V 8 bases and J 2 bases, with 21 bases left between them. This CDR3 spans 17 amino acids.

This chain uses TRBV5-4 with TRBJ2-7, with 9 bases that match TRBD1. V shed 3 bases, J shed 3 bases, and the junction held 4 bases outside the gene matches. Germline V gene sequence: CDR1 SGHNT, CDR2 YYREEE (reference sequence). CDR3 size: 14 residues. CDR3 bases: TGTGCCAGCAGCTCGGACAGGGGCTTCTACGAGCAGTACTTC. Protein sequence: CASSSDRGFYEQYF. Full variable domain (rest looked up from reference TRBV5-4 and TRBJ2-7): ETGVTQSPTHLIKTRGQQVTLRCSSQSGHNTVSWYQQALGQGPQFIFQYYREEENGRGNFPPRFSGLQFPNYSSELNVNALELDDSALYLCASSSDRGFYEQYFGPGTRLTVT.

This chain connects TRBV5-1 to TRBJ2-1; possible D gene TRBD1, 6 bases. Trimming stripped 4 bases from V and 2 bases from J, with 13 bases between. Germline V lookup: CDR1 SGHRS, CDR2 YFSETQ. This CDR3 is 15 amino acids long. CDR3 amino acids: CASSQGQTAYNEQFF. CDR3 in DNA: TGCGCCAGCAGCCAAGGACAGACCGCCTACAATGAGCAGTTCTTC.

The V and J genes are TRBV2 and TRBJ2-7; TRBD1 agrees at 8 bases. Trimming cost V 5 bases and J 4 bases; bases outside gene matches: 7. The CDR3 totals 14 residues. Germline lookup yields CDR1 SNHLY and CDR2 FYNNEI. This chain's CDR3 is CASSQGQDRYEQYF. The CDR3 bases are TGTGCCAGCAGTCAGGGACAGGATAGGTACGAGCAGTACTTC. Together with reference TRBV2 and TRBJ2-7, the CDR3 gives the full variable domain: EPEVTQTPSHQVTQMGQEVILRCVPISNHLYFYWYRQILGQKVEFLVSFYNNEISEKSEIFDDQFSVERPDGSNFTLKIRSTKLEDSAMYFCASSQGQDRYEQYFGPGTRLTVT.

The genes are TRBV27 and TRBJ2-7, with 7 nucleotides matching TRBD1. The CDR3 consists of 14 residues. Germline values: CDR1 MNHEY, CDR2 SMNVEV (reference sequence). The junction had 4 bases not matched to a gene; V was cut back by 2 bases and J by 3 bases. As DNA, the CDR3 is TGTGCCAGCAGTTTAGGGGACAGTAGCTACGAGCAGTACTTC. Encoded protein: CASSLGDSSYEQYF.

In its sample, this clone was seen once. The chain has TRBV19 and TRBJ2-3; D may be TRBD2 (5 bases). V gave up 10 bases and J gave up 0 bases, with 14 bases separating them. Germline V lookup: CDR1 LNHDA, CDR2 SQIVND (reference sequence). The CDR3 covers 14 residues. The CDR3 reads CATTEGVSTDTQYF. CDR3 DNA sequence: TGTGCCACCACCGAGGGAGTAAGCACAGATACGCAGTATTTT.

This chain connects TRBV23-1 to TRBJ2-7, with 9 bases aligning to TRBD1. TRBV23-1 is flagged as an ORF with uncertain function. V lost 0 bases and J lost 2; bases outside the gene matches: 2. This CDR3 has 15 amino acids. The CDR3 nucleotides read TGCGCCAGCAGTCAATCCCGACAGGGGGCCTACGAGCAGTACTTC. It yields the protein CASSQSRQGAYEQYF.